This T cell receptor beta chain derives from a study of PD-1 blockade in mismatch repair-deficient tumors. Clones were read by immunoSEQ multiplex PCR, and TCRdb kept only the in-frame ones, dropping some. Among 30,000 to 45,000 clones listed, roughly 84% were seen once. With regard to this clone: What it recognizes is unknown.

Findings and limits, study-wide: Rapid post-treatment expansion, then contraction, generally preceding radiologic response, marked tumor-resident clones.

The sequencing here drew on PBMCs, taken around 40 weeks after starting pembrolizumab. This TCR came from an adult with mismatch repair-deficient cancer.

The chain's CDR3 is CASSSTGLNTEAFF. CDR3 nucleotides: TGTGCCAGCAGTTCGACAGGGTTGAACACTGAAGCTTTCTTT. The J gene is TRBJ1-1, the V gene TRBV28, with 7 bases lining up with TRBD1. After removal of 4 bases from V and 0 bases from J, the junction contained 2 bases not matched to a gene. The CDR3 contains 14 residues. CDR1 and CDR2 from the germline V gene are MDHEN and SYDVKM.